A single sample is the source of the 10 T cell receptor beta chains below, sequenced in a study of blood T cell repertoires in COVID-19. Sequencing was performed with immunoSEQ multiplex PCR; in TCRdb, only in-frame clones are kept and a portion is missing. Of about 68,000 clones listed, 90% are singletons. Input material: peripheral blood. These receptors all stem from a man in his forties or fifties with COVID-19, enrolled during active disease.

This clone was detected once. The chain recombines TRBV7-9 with TRBJ2-5; D not resolved. Trimming removed 5 bases from V and 3 bases from J, with 7 bases in between. CDR1 SEHNR and CDR2 FQNEAQ come from the germline V gene (reference sequence). The CDR3 is 12 amino acids. CDR3 nucleotide sequence: TGTGCCAGCAGCCCCTCTGAAGAGACCCAGTACTTC. It specifies CASSPSEETQYF. The whole variable domain, filled in from reference TRBV7-9 and TRBJ2-5, reads DTGVSQNPRHKITKRGQNVTFRCDPISEHNRLYWYRQTLGQGPEFLTYFQNEAQLEKSRLLSDRFSAERPKGSFSTLEIQRTEQGDSAMYLCASSPSEETQYFGPGTRLLVL.

DNA for the CDR3: TGTGCCAGCAGCCCTTTCCGAGGACTCCTTAGGGATACGCAGTATTTT. Its protein is CASSPFRGLLRDTQYF. The chain recombines TRBV6-2 or TRBV6-3 with TRBJ2-3; D possibly corresponds to TRBD2 (5 bases). The V gene's germline CDR1 is MNHEY and CDR2 SVGEGT. The CDR3 runs to 16 residues. V dropped 6 bases and J dropped 6 bases, with 22 bases sitting between them.

The chain couples TRBV4-3 to TRBJ1-1, with no clear D. CDR1 LGHNA and CDR2 YSLEER come from the germline V gene. CDR3 length: 14 residues. Trimming removed 5 bases from V and 4 bases from J, with 14 bases in between. The CDR3 reads CASSARTRGTEAFF. As DNA, the CDR3 is TGCGCCAGCAGCGCCCGTACCCGAGGCACTGAAGCTTTCTTT.

This clone was seen only once. The V gene is TRBV10-3, the J gene TRBJ1-1; D is undetermined. CDR3 length: 15 residues. Trimming cost V 3 bases and J 5 bases, with 16 bases left between them. Per the germline V gene, CDR1 is ENHRY and CDR2 is SYGVKD. This chain's CDR3 is CAISDVPEPGTEAFF. The CDR3 DNA reads as TGTGCCATCAGTGATGTCCCCGAGCCCGGGACTGAAGCTTTCTTT.

The chain is built from TRBV5-1 and TRBJ2-7, with D tentatively TRBD1 (5 bases). The CDR3 is made up of 14 amino acids. The V end was cut by 5 bases, the J end by 4 bases, with 16 bases between. CDR1 is SGHRS and CDR2 is YFSETQ in the germline V gene. CDR3 sequence: CASSSTSGLYEQYF. In nucleotides, the CDR3 is TGCGCCAGCAGTTCAACCTCAGGGTTATACGAGCAGTACTTC.

The V call is TRBV6-5, the J call TRBJ2-7; D gene uncertain. CDR1 and CDR2 (germline): MNHEY, SVGAGI. The CDR3 has 13 residues. Trimming removed 0 bases from V and 6 bases from J, with 9 bases in between. CDR3 sequence reads: CASSYSHTSEQYF. CDR3 DNA: TGTGCCAGCAGTTACTCCCACACAAGCGAGCAGTACTTC.

This sequence joins TRBV9 and TRBJ2-3; TRBD2 aligns across 8 bases. Germline V gene sequence: CDR1 SGDLS, CDR2 YYNGEE. J lost 0 bases, V lost 3 bases, and 9 bases had no gene match. The CDR3 loop spans 17 amino acids. CDR3 in amino acids: CASSAPRGGASTDTQYF. DNA of the CDR3: TGTGCCAGCAGCGCCCCCCGGGGGGGGGCTAGCACAGATACGCAGTATTTT. The variable domain in full, completed from reference TRBV9 and TRBJ2-3, reads DSGVTQTPKHLITATGQRVTLRCSPRSGDLSVYWYQQSLDQGLQFLIQYYNGEERAKGNILERFSAQQFPDLHSELNLSSLELGDSALYFCASSAPRGGASTDTQYFGPGTRLTVL.

This clone appeared once. The chain uses TRBV2 and TRBJ1-3, with D possibly TRBD1 on 6 matching bases. The germline CDR1 and CDR2 sequences are SNHLY and FYNNEI. Deletions cut 1 base from V and 3 bases from J, with 16 bases between. The CDR3 sequence is 17 residues long. The CDR3 reads CASSEGPQGLGGNTIYF. Here the CDR3 DNA reads TGTGCCAGCAGTGAAGGACCCCAGGGGCTGGGTGGAAACACCATATATTTT.

The V call is TRBV24-1, the J call TRBJ1-1; 9 bases map to TRBD1. Germline V gene sequence: CDR1 KGHDR, CDR2 SFDVKD. The J segment lost 4 bases and the V segment lost 4 bases, leaving 6 bases of the junction unmatched. The CDR3 is made up of 15 amino acids. The CDR3 spells CATSDDGQGSTEAFF. CDR3 nucleotides: TGTGCCACCAGTGACGACGGACAGGGGTCCACTGAAGCTTTCTTT.

This chain connects TRBV29-1 to TRBJ2-3; 11 positions match TRBD1. Trimming removed 3 bases from V and 3 bases from J; junction bases left unmatched: 5. The CDR3 runs to 15 residues. Germline V gives CDR1 SQVTM, CDR2 ANQGSEA. This CDR3 is CSVELGTGGTDTQYF. The CDR3 DNA sequence: TGCAGCGTTGAGCTCGGGACAGGGGGGACAGATACGCAGTATTTT.